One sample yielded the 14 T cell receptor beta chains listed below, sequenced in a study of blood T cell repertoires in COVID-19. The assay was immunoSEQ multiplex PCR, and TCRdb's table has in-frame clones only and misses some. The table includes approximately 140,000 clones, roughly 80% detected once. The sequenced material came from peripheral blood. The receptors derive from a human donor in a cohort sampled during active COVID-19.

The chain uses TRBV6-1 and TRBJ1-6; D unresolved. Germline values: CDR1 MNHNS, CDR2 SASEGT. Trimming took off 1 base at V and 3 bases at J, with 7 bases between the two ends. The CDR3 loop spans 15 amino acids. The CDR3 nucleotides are TGTGCCAGCAGTGAAGGGGCCCGCTATAATTCACCCCTCCACTTT. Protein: CASSEGARYNSPLHF.

This CDR3 is CASSWEGGMNTEAFF. The CDR3 nucleotides are TGTGCCAGCAGCTGGGAGGGGGGAATGAACACTGAAGCTTTCTTT. This chain links TRBV7-9 with TRBJ1-1; D may be TRBD1 (6 bases). The CDR3 covers 15 residues. Trimming cost V 4 bases and J 0 bases, with 12 bases left between them. Germline V gives CDR1 SEHNR, CDR2 FQNEAQ (reference sequence).

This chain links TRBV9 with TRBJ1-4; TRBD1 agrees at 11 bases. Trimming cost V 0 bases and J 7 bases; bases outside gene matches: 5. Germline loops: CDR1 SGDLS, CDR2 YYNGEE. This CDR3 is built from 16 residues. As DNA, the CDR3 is TGTGCCAGCAGCGTAGGGGGGACAGGGGGAATTGAAAAACTGTTTTTT. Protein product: CASSVGGTGGIEKLFF.

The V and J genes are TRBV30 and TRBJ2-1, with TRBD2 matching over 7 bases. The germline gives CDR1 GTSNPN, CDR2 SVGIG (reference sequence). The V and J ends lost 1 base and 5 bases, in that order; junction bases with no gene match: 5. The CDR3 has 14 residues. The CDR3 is CAWSGGLGDNEQFF. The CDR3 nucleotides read TGTGCCTGGAGTGGAGGACTAGGAGACAATGAGCAGTTCTTC.

The CDR3 coding sequence is TGTGCCAGCAGCTTAACTCCTACCCCCGAGCAGTTCTTC. It is translated as CASSLTPTPEQFF. The rearrangement links TRBV11-2 to TRBJ2-1; D is undetermined. Germline V CDR1 and CDR2: SGHAT, FQNNGV. V was shortened by 2 bases and J by 10 bases, with 12 bases between the two germline ends. The CDR3 covers 13 residues.

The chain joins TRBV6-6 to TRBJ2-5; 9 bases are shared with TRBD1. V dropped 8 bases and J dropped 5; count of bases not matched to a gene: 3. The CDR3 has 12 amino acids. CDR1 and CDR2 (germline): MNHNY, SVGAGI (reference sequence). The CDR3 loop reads CASETGGETQYF. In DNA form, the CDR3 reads TGTGCCAGCGAGACAGGGGGGGAGACCCAGTACTTC.

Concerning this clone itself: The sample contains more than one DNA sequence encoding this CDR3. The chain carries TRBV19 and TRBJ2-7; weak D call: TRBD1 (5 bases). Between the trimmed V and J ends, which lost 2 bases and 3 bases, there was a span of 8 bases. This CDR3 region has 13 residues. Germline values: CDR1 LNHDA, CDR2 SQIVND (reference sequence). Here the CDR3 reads CASSIRQGYEQYF. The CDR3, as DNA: TGTGCCAGTAGTATACGGCAGGGCTACGAGCAGTACTTC.

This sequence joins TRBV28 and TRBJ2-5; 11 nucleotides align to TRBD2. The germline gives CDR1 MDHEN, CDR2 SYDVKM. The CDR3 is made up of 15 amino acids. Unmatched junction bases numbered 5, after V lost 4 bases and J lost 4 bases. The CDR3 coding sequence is TGTGCCAGCAGTTCAGGGGGACTAGCGGCAGAGACCCAGTACTTC. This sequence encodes CASSSGGLAAETQYF.

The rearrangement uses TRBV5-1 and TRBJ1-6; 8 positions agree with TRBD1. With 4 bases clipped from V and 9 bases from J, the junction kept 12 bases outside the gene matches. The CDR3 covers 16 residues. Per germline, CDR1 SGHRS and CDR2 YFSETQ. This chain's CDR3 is CASSLGTGTLGSPLHF. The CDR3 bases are TGCGCCAGCAGCCTCGGGACAGGTACTTTGGGTTCACCCCTCCACTTT.

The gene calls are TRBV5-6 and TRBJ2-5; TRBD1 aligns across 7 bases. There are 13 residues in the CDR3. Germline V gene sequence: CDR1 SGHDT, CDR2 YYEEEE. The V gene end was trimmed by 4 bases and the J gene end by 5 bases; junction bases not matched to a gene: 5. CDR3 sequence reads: CASSETGIETQYF. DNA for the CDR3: TGTGCCAGCAGCGAGACAGGGATTGAGACCCAGTACTTC.

As DNA, the CDR3 is TGCAGTGCTAGAGAGCCGGGTGAGCAGTTCTTC. Translation: CSAREPGEQFF. This chain connects TRBV20-1 to TRBJ2-1, with D unresolved. CDR3 length: 11 residues. Trimming pared 0 bases from V and 9 bases from J, leaving 6 bases between. Per the germline V gene, CDR1 is DFQATT and CDR2 is SNEGSKA (reference sequence).

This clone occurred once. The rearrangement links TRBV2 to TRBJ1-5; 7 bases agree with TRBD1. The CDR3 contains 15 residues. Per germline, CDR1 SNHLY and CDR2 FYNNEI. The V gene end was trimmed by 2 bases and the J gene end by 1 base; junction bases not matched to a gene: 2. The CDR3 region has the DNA TGTGCCAGCAGTGAACAGGGGGGAAGCAATCAGCCCCAGCATTTT. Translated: CASSEQGGSNQPQHF.

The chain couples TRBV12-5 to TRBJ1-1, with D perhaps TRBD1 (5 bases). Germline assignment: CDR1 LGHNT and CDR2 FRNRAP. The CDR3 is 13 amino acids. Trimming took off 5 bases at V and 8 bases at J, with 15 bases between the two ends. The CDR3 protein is CASGVLQVHEAFF. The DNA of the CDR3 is TGTGCTAGTGGTGTACTACAGGTTCACGAAGCTTTCTTT.

In DNA, the CDR3 is TGTGCCAGCAGTATGACAGGGAGCTCCTACAATGAGCAGTTCTTC. It codes for CASSMTGSSYNEQFF. This sequence joins TRBV27 and TRBJ2-1, with 7 bases lining up with TRBD1. Germline loops: CDR1 MNHEY, CDR2 SMNVEV (reference sequence). The CDR3 covers 15 residues. Unmatched junction bases numbered 4, after V lost 5 bases and J lost 0 bases.